This TCR beta chain was sequenced during a study of CD8 T cells in ankylosing spondylitis. Study findings and constraints: Within ankylosing spondylitis blood, a TCR beta motif made up of seven to nine highly homologous variants appeared to be characteristic. In reactive arthritis synovial fluid and blood, some motif variants had been reported before. In ankylosing spondylitis patients, matched synovial fluid reportedly showed significant enrichment of disease-linked clones. Peripheral blood samples showed relatively rare disease-linked clones, and these clones were CD8+.

Making the TCR beta libraries involved quantitative 5'-RACE with molecular barcodes. TCRdb processed the 5' RACE reads anew with MiXCR; each CDR3 protein has one entry. The profile shows approximately 400,000 distinct CDR3 sequences, more than 25% of them singletons. Germline V gene sequence: CDR1 SGHTA, CDR2 FQGNSA. CDR3 length: 16 amino acids. Unmatched junction bases numbered 3, after V lost 0 bases and J lost 1 base. In the case of this clonotype: What it binds is unknown.

The receptor's source is a male donor with ankylosing spondylitis. The V and J genes are TRBV7-2 and TRBJ2-5; 9 bases agree with TRBD2. The sequenced sample was blood, either unsorted or a sorted T cell fraction (not recorded which). The CDR3 bases are TGTGCCAGCAGCTTAGCTAGCGGGGGCATCCAAGAGACCCAGTACTTC. Its translation: CASSLASGGIQETQYF.